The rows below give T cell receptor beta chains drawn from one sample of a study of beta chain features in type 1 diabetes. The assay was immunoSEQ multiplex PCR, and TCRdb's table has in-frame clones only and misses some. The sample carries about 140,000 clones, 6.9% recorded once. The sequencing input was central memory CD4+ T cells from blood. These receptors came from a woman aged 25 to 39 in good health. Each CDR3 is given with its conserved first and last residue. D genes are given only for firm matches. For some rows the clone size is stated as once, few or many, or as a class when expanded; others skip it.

DNA: TGTGCCAGCAGCTTAGAATTGGGGACAGGAGAGACCCAGTACTTC
CDR3: CASSLELGTGETQYF
size: -
D: TRBD1
V: TRBV5-4
J: TRBJ2-5

DNA: TGTGCCAGCAGTAAAGACAGGGTCCAGACGCAGTATTTT
CDR3: CASSKDRVQTQYF
size: few
D: TRBD1
V: TRBV6-6
J: TRBJ2-3

DNA: TGTGCCAGCAGTGCCGACAGGCTCTACCAGTACTTC
CDR3: CASSADRLYQYF
size: -
D: -
V: TRBV28
J: TRBJ2-7

DNA: TGTGCCAGCAGTCCCGGGACTAGCGGGATTGAGACCCAGTACTTC
CDR3: CASSPGTSGIETQYF
size: -
D: TRBD2
V: TRBV6-5
J: TRBJ2-5

DNA: TGTGCCAGCAGTTTATCAGGCCAGGGAAGCTCTGGGGCCAACGTCCTGACTTTC
CDR3: CASSLSGQGSSGANVLTF
size: -
D: -
V: TRBV28
J: TRBJ2-6

DNA: TGTGCCAGCCGGAGGCAAGAGACCCAGTACTTC
CDR3: CASRRQETQYF
size: few
D: -
V: TRBV6-5
J: TRBJ2-5

DNA: TGTGCCTGGAGAGGACATACGGATGGCTACACCTTC
CDR3: CAWRGHTDGYTF
size: -
D: -
V: TRBV30
J: TRBJ1-2

DNA: TGTGCCAGCAGTTTTCAGGGGGCGAGATCCTACGAGCAGTACTTC
CDR3: CASSFQGARSYEQYF
size: -
D: TRBD1
V: TRBV28
J: TRBJ2-7

DNA: TGTGCCAGCAGCTTAGGAATTGCCACACCTAGCACAGATACGCAGTATTTT
CDR3: CASSLGIATPSTDTQYF
size: few
D: -
V: TRBV7-9
J: TRBJ2-3

DNA: TGTGCTAGTGGTTTGGAGAGACTAGCGGGAGGGAAGCAGTTCTTC
CDR3: CASGLERLAGGKQFF
size: -
D: TRBD2
V: TRBV12-5
J: TRBJ2-1

DNA: TGCGCCAGCAGCCAAGACCAGGGGAACACCGGGGAGCTGTTTTTT
CDR3: CASSQDQGNTGELFF
size: few
D: -
V: TRBV4-3
J: TRBJ2-2

DNA: TGTGCCAGCCGGGTGGGGAGCTCCTACAATGAGCAGTTCTTC
CDR3: CASRVGSSYNEQFF
size: -
D: -
V: TRBV6-5
J: TRBJ2-1

DNA: TGTGCCAGCAGCTTACTAGCGGGAGACCACATTCAGTACTTC
CDR3: CASSLLAGDHIQYF
size: -
D: TRBD2
V: TRBV5-5
J: TRBJ2-4

DNA: TGTGCCTGGAGTGTAAGGGACAGGGACAGCAATGAGCAGTTCTTC
CDR3: CAWSVRDRDSNEQFF
size: -
D: TRBD1
V: TRBV30
J: TRBJ2-1

DNA: TGTGCCAGCAGCTTTGCGGGGGTGAACACTGAAGCTTTCTTT
CDR3: CASSFAGVNTEAFF
size: -
D: -
V: TRBV7-9
J: TRBJ1-1

DNA: TGCGCCAGCAGCCAACGAAGTGACCACAGGGGTTCTGGAAACACCATATATTTT
CDR3: CASSQRSDHRGSGNTIYF
size: -
D: TRBD1
V: TRBV4-3
J: TRBJ1-3

DNA: TGTGCCAGCAGCTCTTATTACGAGCAGTACTTC
CDR3: CASSSYYEQYF
size: few
D: -
V: TRBV5-6
J: TRBJ2-7

DNA: TGTGCCAGCTCACCAGGCCAGGACTCCTACGAGCAGTACTTC
CDR3: CASSPGQDSYEQYF
size: few
D: -
V: TRBV18
J: TRBJ2-7

DNA: TGCAGCGGGGGTGCAGGCAGGGGCTTTGGGGACACTGAAGCTTTCTTT
CDR3: CSGGAGRGFGDTEAFF
size: -
D: -
V: TRBV29-1
J: TRBJ1-1

DNA: TGTGCCAGCAGGGACATAGGGCAGAACACTGAAGCTTTCTTT
CDR3: CASRDIGQNTEAFF
size: few
D: -
V: TRBV6-6
J: TRBJ1-1

DNA: TGCAGTGCTACAAATTACGAGCAGTACTTC
CDR3: CSATNYEQYF
size: few
D: -
V: TRBV20-1
J: TRBJ2-7

DNA: TGTGCCAGCAGCTTAGGCGGGAGCGGAACTGAGACCCAGTACTTC
CDR3: CASSLGGSGTETQYF
size: many
D: TRBD2
V: TRBV7-9
J: TRBJ2-5

DNA: TGTGCCGGTAGGACAGGAGGCTCTGGAAACACCATATATTTT
CDR3: CAGRTGGSGNTIYF
size: few
D: TRBD1
V: TRBV30
J: TRBJ1-3

DNA: TGTGCCATCAGTGAGCCCGGGAGTCTGCAGTACTTC
CDR3: CAISEPGSLQYF
size: many
D: -
V: TRBV10-3
J: TRBJ2-7

DNA: TGTGCCTGGAGTCTTAGGGCCGGGAGGGAGGAGACCCAGTACTTC
CDR3: CAWSLRAGREETQYF
size: -
D: TRBD2
V: TRBV30
J: TRBJ2-5

DNA: TGTGCCACCGGGACATCGTTAAATCAGCCCCAGCATTTT
CDR3: CATGTSLNQPQHF
size: many
D: -
V: TRBV19
J: TRBJ1-5

DNA: TGTGCCAGCAGTCCCGGGAGGGACCTTGAGCAGTTCTTC
CDR3: CASSPGRDLEQFF
size: -
D: TRBD2
V: TRBV6-1
J: TRBJ2-1

DNA: TGTGCCAGCACCCCACTCATGGGACAGGGGGCGCGGGTCACCGGGGAGCTGTTTTTT
CDR3: CASTPLMGQGARVTGELFF
size: -
D: TRBD1
V: TRBV11-2
J: TRBJ2-2

DNA: TGCAGCGTCGAAAAAGGGACAGCCCACACTGAAGCTTTCTTT
CDR3: CSVEKGTAHTEAFF
size: few
D: TRBD1
V: TRBV29-1
J: TRBJ1-1

DNA: TGTGCCAGCAGTAAAAGGACAGGGAGCAATTCACCCCTCCACTTT
CDR3: CASSKRTGSNSPLHF
size: -
D: TRBD1
V: TRBV25-1
J: TRBJ1-6

DNA: TGTGCCAGCAGCTTGGAGGCGGGAGTAAGAACCGGGGAGCTGTTTTTT
CDR3: CASSLEAGVRTGELFF
size: few
D: TRBD2
V: TRBV7-6
J: TRBJ2-2